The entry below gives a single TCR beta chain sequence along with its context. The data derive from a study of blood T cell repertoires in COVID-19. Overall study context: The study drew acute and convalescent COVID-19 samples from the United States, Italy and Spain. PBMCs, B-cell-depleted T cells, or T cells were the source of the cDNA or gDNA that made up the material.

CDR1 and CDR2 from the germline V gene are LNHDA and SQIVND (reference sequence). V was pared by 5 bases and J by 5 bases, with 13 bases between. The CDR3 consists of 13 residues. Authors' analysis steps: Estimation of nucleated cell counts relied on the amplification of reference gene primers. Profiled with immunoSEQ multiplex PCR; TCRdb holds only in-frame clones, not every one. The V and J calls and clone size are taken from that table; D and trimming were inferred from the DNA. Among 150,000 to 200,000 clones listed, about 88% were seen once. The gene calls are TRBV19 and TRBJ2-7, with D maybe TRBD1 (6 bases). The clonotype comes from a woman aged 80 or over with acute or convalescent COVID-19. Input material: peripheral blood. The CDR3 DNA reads TGTGCCAGTAGTTTCCGGACAGCTGACGAGCAGTACTTC. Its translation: CASSFRTADEQYF.